The 4 T cell receptor beta chains below all came from one sample that was sequenced in a study of cytomegalovirus exposure and HLA in healthy donors. With 60 Vbeta and 13 Jbeta primers, the PCR was carried out. The table came from immunoSEQ multiplex PCR; TCRdb's copy has only in-frame clones and leaves some out. The table has hundreds of thousands of clones, nearly 80% seen once. Sequencing was carried out using PBMCs. These receptors originate from a male donor in good health and CMV-seronegative.

This clone came up once. The same CDR3 can be traced to other DNA sequences in this sample. V and J are TRBV5-1 and TRBJ2-3; D may be TRBD1 (5 bases). The germline CDR1 and CDR2 sequences are SGHRS and YFSETQ. The germline V and J ends were trimmed by 0 bases and 0 bases, with 5 bases remaining between them. The CDR3 spans 14 residues. The CDR3 spells CASSLGQSTDTQYF. The CDR3 DNA reads TGCGCCAGCAGCTTGGGACAGAGCACAGATACGCAGTATTTT.

V and J are TRBV9 and TRBJ2-5, with 7 bases fitting TRBD2. Judging by the DNA end, TRBJ2-7 fits better; the J call may be wrong. The CDR3 runs 14 residues. CDR1 SGDLS and CDR2 YYNGEE come from the germline V gene. The DNA for the CDR3 is TGTGCCAGCAGCCCCGGGACTACCATCTACGAGCAGTACTTC. Its translation: CASSPGTTIYEQYF.

The V and J genes are TRBV19 and TRBJ2-7; TRBD2 agrees at 8 bases. Germline assignment: CDR1 LNHDA and CDR2 SQIVND (reference sequence). The CDR3 spans 12 residues. The trim removed 11 bases at V and 5 bases at J, leaving 8 bases unmatched. DNA of the CDR3: TGTGCCTTCAAAGCGGGAGCGGACGAGCAGTACTTC. It specifies CAFKAGADEQYF.

This chain uses TRBV6-5 with TRBJ1-1, with D tentatively TRBD1 (6 bases). The CDR3 is 15 residues long. Trimming pared 2 bases from V and 10 bases from J, leaving 20 bases between. Germline values: CDR1 MNHEY, CDR2 SVGAGI. The DNA of the CDR3 is TGTGCCAGCAGTTACGAGAGTGGGGGCACGATGCCAGCTTTCTTT. Residues: CASSYESGGTMPAFF.